One sample yielded the 28 T cell receptor beta chains listed below, sequenced in a study of shared T cell receptors in the human thymus. Profiling relied on immunoSEQ multiplex PCR, and the TCRdb table lists in-frame clones only, not all of them. Seen here are hundreds of thousands of clones, 87% observed once, and the top ten hold roughly 0.0094%. Separately, the same data were catalogued under a study of human thymus T cells.

The sample was thymocytes. These TCRs come from a boy under two years old with a congenital heart defect.

This chain connects TRBV20-1 to TRBJ2-3; D is ambiguous. With 7 bases removed from V and 9 bases from J, the gap between germline ends came to 14 bases. This CDR3 region has 11 residues. In germline, CDR1 is DFQATT, CDR2 SNEGSKA (reference sequence). The CDR3: CSVLVLSTQYF. For the CDR3, the DNA is TGCAGTGTCCTTGTCCTTAGCACGCAGTATTTT.

The chain recombines TRBV27 with TRBJ2-1; TRBD2 agrees at 8 bases. V lost 2 bases and J lost 0; bases outside the gene matches: 3. CDR1 MNHEY and CDR2 SMNVEV come from the germline V gene (reference sequence). CDR3 length: 16 amino acids. CDR3 in DNA: TGTGCCAGCAGTTTAAGCCTAGCGGGCTCCTACAATGAGCAGTTCTTC. Protein product: CASSLSLAGSYNEQFF.

This clone is a singleton in its sample. This chain connects TRBV7-9 to TRBJ2-1; 7 nucleotides line up with TRBD1. The CDR3 runs to 15 residues. J was trimmed by 1 base and V by 7 bases; bases with no gene match: 7. Germline assignment: CDR1 SEHNR and CDR2 FQNEAQ (reference sequence). The CDR3 bases are TGTGCCAGCAAGGCGGGCAGGGGGTCCTACAATGAGCAGTTCTTC. It translates to CASKAGRGSYNEQFF. Variable domain in full (rest from reference TRBV7-9 and TRBJ2-1): DTGVSQNPRHKITKRGQNVTFRCDPISEHNRLYWYRQTLGQGPEFLTYFQNEAQLEKSRLLSDRFSAERPKGSFSTLEIQRTEQGDSAMYLCASKAGRGSYNEQFFGPGTRLTVL.

This chain connects TRBV5-1 to TRBJ2-2; 7 bases match TRBD1. J gave up 0 bases and V 1 base, and 0 bases lay outside the gene matches. The CDR3 totals 15 residues. CDR1 and CDR2 from the germline V gene are SGHRS and YFSETQ. CDR3 nucleotides: TGCGCCAGCAGCTTGAGGGGGCCGAACACCGGGGAGCTGTTTTTT. It is translated as CASSLRGPNTGELFF.

The chain uses TRBV29-1 and TRBJ2-7, with 10 nucleotides matching TRBD2. The junction had 18 bases not matched to a gene; V was cut back by 6 bases and J by 1 base. The germline V gene has CDR1 SQVTM and CDR2 ANQGSEA. This CDR3 is built from 18 residues. CDR3 in amino acids: CSVTKGSSGRGVSYEQYF. Here the CDR3 DNA reads TGCAGCGTCACAAAGGGGTCTAGCGGGAGAGGGGTGTCCTACGAGCAGTACTTC.

V usage is TRBV6-5 and J usage is TRBJ2-1, with 7 bases fitting TRBD1. The CDR3 is 16 amino acids. With 0 bases clipped from V and 5 bases from J, the junction kept 7 bases outside the gene matches. Germline V lookup: CDR1 MNHEY, CDR2 SVGAGI. CDR3 region: CASSYSDRVWNNEQFF. The CDR3 DNA follows: TGTGCCAGCAGTTACTCAGACAGGGTTTGGAACAATGAGCAGTTCTTC.

The rearrangement links TRBV19 to TRBJ1-1, with D unclear. The CDR3 runs to 16 residues. Germline V CDR1 and CDR2: LNHDA, SQIVND (reference sequence). Trimming stripped 0 bases from V and 0 bases from J, with 11 bases between. CDR3 sequence (DNA): TGTGCCAGTAGTATAGAAGGAGGCAGCCTGAACACTGAAGCTTTCTTT. Protein sequence: CASSIEGGSLNTEAFF.

This chain uses TRBV11-2 with TRBJ1-5; 10 nucleotides match TRBD1. V trimming: 5 bases; J trimming: 8 bases; junction bases outside the gene matches: 6. Germline V gene data show CDR1 as SGHAT and CDR2 as FQNNGV. The CDR3 is made up of 14 amino acids. The CDR3 DNA sequence: TGTGCCAGCAGCGTTGACAGGGGGCAGGAGCCCCAGCATTTT. The encoded protein is CASSVDRGQEPQHF.

This rearrangement joins TRBV28 to TRBJ2-1; 9 bases map to TRBD2. CDR3 length equals 15 residues. V dropped 2 bases and J dropped 8; count of bases not matched to a gene: 7. Per the germline V gene, CDR1 is MDHEN and CDR2 is SYDVKM. CDR3 DNA sequence: TGTGCCAGCAGTTTAACCGGGACTAGCTCTGATGAGCAGTTCTTC. Residues: CASSLTGTSSDEQFF.

The gene calls are TRBV5-1 and TRBJ1-2; 9 bases are shared with TRBD1. Trimming cost V 4 bases and J 2 bases; bases outside gene matches: 9. The CDR3 totals 16 residues. Germline V lookup: CDR1 SGHRS, CDR2 YFSETQ. Here the CDR3 DNA reads TGCGCCAGCAGCATCGTACAGGGGGCGCAGAACTATGGCTACACCTTC. It is translated as CASSIVQGAQNYGYTF.

The CDR3 DNA is TGTGCCAGCAGCTTAGAGGTTAGCGGGGGCCACTACGAGCAGTACTTC. Translated: CASSLEVSGGHYEQYF. The chain has TRBV11-1 and TRBJ2-7, with 9 bases that match TRBD2. The CDR3 spans 16 residues. Germline loops: CDR1 SGHAT, CDR2 FQDESV (reference sequence). The ends lost 1 base at V and 3 bases at J; junction bases unmatched: 7. The complete variable domain, with remaining parts taken from reference TRBV11-1 and TRBJ2-7, reads EAEVAQSPRYKITEKSQAVAFWCDPISGHATLYWYRQILGQGPELLVQFQDESVVDDSQLPKDRFSAERLKGVDSTLKIQPAELGDSAMYLCASSLEVSGGHYEQYFGPGTRLTVT.

This clone showed up just once. J is TRBJ2-1 and V is TRBV9, with TRBD1 matching over 7 bases. The CDR3 is 15 amino acids. Germline values: CDR1 SGDLS, CDR2 YYNGEE. V shed 0 bases and J 5 bases; nucleotides not matched to a gene: 5. As DNA, the CDR3 is TGTGCCAGCAGCGTAGGAGGGACAGAAGACAATGAGCAGTTCTTC. It encodes CASSVGGTEDNEQFF.

This chain uses TRBV6-6 with TRBJ1-1, with D possibly matching TRBD1 (6 bases). The length of the CDR3 is 14 residues. Trimming shortened V by 5 bases and J by 1 base, and 11 bases separated the two germline ends. Germline CDR1 is MNHNY and CDR2 is SVGAGI (reference sequence). The CDR3 DNA sequence: TGTGCCAGCAGTATCCGGACAGCGAACACTGAAGCTTTCTTT. This gives the protein CASSIRTANTEAFF.

The rearrangement uses TRBV7-8 and TRBJ2-1, with 14 bases that match TRBD2. CDR1 is SGHVS, CDR2 FQNEAQ, per germline. V gave up 2 bases and J gave up 5 bases; unmatched junction bases: 11. CDR3 length equals 19 residues. The CDR3: CASSLPGTSGSRGDNEQFF. In DNA form, the CDR3 reads TGTGCCAGCAGCTTACCCGGGACTAGCGGGAGTCGTGGAGACAATGAGCAGTTCTTC. The full variable domain, rest sourced from reference TRBV7-8 and TRBJ2-1, is GAGVSQSPRYKVAKRGQDVALRCDPISGHVSLFWYQQALGQGPEFLTYFQNEAQLDKSGLPSDRFFAERPEGSVSTLKIQRTQQEDSAVYLCASSLPGTSGSRGDNEQFFGPGTRLTVL.

The genes are TRBV28 and TRBJ2-5; TRBD2 aligns across 10 bases. V gave up 6 bases and J gave up 2 bases; unmatched junction bases: 12. CDR3 length: 17 amino acids. Germline loops: CDR1 MDHEN, CDR2 SYDVKM. CDR3 in DNA: TGTGCCAGCAGACCCTCCGGGACTAGCGAGATTCAAGAGACCCAGTACTTC. Translation: CASRPSGTSEIQETQYF. The complete variable domain, with remaining parts taken from reference TRBV28 and TRBJ2-5, reads DVKVTQSSRYLVKRTGEKVFLECVQDMDHENMFWYRQDPGLGLRLIYFSYDVKMKEKGDIPEGYSVSREKKERFSLILESASTNQTSMYLCASRPSGTSEIQETQYFGPGTRLLVL.

The J gene is TRBJ1-3, the V gene TRBV4-1, with D perhaps matching TRBD1 (6 bases). The V end was cut by 1 base, the J end by 3 bases, with 19 bases between. In germline, CDR1 is MGHRA, CDR2 YSYEKL. The CDR3 runs to 18 residues. This CDR3 is CASSQGGNAGARGNTIYF. The CDR3 coding sequence is TGCGCCAGCAGCCAAGGAGGGAATGCAGGGGCGCGTGGAAACACCATATATTTT.

J is TRBJ2-7 and V is TRBV7-6, with D uncertain. CDR3 length: 12 residues. V was clipped by 5 bases and J by 2 bases, with 7 bases between them. Germline values: CDR1 SGHVS, CDR2 FNYEAQ. CDR3 sequence reads: CASSLPTYEQYF. The CDR3 nucleotides are TGTGCCAGCAGCCTACCTACCTACGAGCAGTACTTC. Variable domain in full (rest from reference TRBV7-6 and TRBJ2-7): GAGVSQSPRYKVTKRGQDVALRCDPISGHVSLYWYRQALGQGPEFLTYFNYEAQQDKSGLPNDRFSAERPEGSISTLTIQRTEQRDSAMYRCASSLPTYEQYFGPGTRLTVT.

The chain has TRBV7-8 and TRBJ1-3; a possible D gene is TRBD1 (6 bases). The germline V gene encodes CDR1 SGHVS and CDR2 FQNEAQ. The V and J ends lost 2 bases and 2 bases respectively, with 16 bases between them. The CDR3 has 17 amino acids. This CDR3 reads CASSLRNIQGTGNTIYF. In nucleotides, the CDR3 is TGTGCCAGCAGCTTAAGAAATATTCAGGGGACTGGAAACACCATATATTTT. Supplemented by reference TRBV7-8 and TRBJ1-3, the full variable domain reads GAGVSQSPRYKVAKRGQDVALRCDPISGHVSLFWYQQALGQGPEFLTYFQNEAQLDKSGLPSDRFFAERPEGSVSTLKIQRTQQEDSAVYLCASSLRNIQGTGNTIYFGEGSWLTVV.

The genes are TRBV29-1 and TRBJ2-7; TRBD2 is a possible D gene (5 bases). The CDR3 covers 13 residues. The V and J ends lost 6 bases and 5 bases respectively, with 17 bases between them. Looked up from germline, CDR1 is SQVTM and CDR2 is ANQGSEA. Here the CDR3 reads CSVKNEGANEQYF. CDR3 DNA: TGCAGCGTGAAAAATGAGGGAGCCAACGAGCAGTACTTC.

The rearrangement joins TRBV28 to TRBJ1-1; D may be TRBD1 (5 bases). The germline V gene encodes CDR1 MDHEN and CDR2 SYDVKM. V was pared by 1 base and J by 0 bases, with 6 bases between. The CDR3 is 14 amino acids. The CDR3 sequence: CASSLSTVNTEAFF. The CDR3 bases are TGTGCCAGCAGTTTATCGACAGTGAACACTGAAGCTTTCTTT.

This chain links TRBV7-9 with TRBJ2-6; 9 bases line up with TRBD1. There are 19 residues in the CDR3. Per the germline V gene, CDR1 is SEHNR and CDR2 is FQNEAQ (reference sequence). With 5 bases clipped from V and 3 bases from J, the junction kept 14 bases outside the gene matches. DNA for the CDR3: TGTGCCAGCAGCCGAATCAACACAGGGGGCAGGATTGGGGCCAACGTCCTGACTTTC. It encodes CASSRINTGGRIGANVLTF.

The rearrangement joins TRBV5-1 to TRBJ2-3, with D tentatively TRBD2 (5 bases). Trimming left V 2 bases short and J 6 bases short, with 16 bases between. The germline CDR1 and CDR2 sequences are SGHRS and YFSETQ. CDR3 length equals 15 residues. In DNA, the CDR3 is TGCGCCAGCAGCTTCACGAGAGGGTGTGGGGATACGCAGTATTTT. Amino acid sequence: CASSFTRGCGDTQYF.

This clone has only a few counts. V usage is TRBV30 and J usage is TRBJ1-5; D perhaps matches TRBD1 (5 bases). Germline V gene data show CDR1 as GTSNPN and CDR2 as SVGIG (reference sequence). The CDR3 covers 14 residues. V was cut by 0 bases and J by 4 bases, with 10 bases left in between. This chain's CDR3 is CAWSVRGANQPQHF. The CDR3 DNA is TGTGCCTGGAGTGTACGTGGGGCAAATCAGCCCCAGCATTTT.

The chain recombines TRBV9 with TRBJ1-1; D not resolved. The CDR3 contains 13 residues. Germline values: CDR1 SGDLS, CDR2 YYNGEE. The V gene lost 1 base and the J gene lost 1 base, with 5 bases spanning the gap. This CDR3 is CASSVKQNTEAFF. In DNA, the CDR3 is TGTGCCAGCAGCGTAAAACAGAACACTGAAGCTTTCTTT.

The chain carries TRBV6-1 and TRBJ1-5; 8 nucleotides align to TRBD1. In germline, CDR1 is MNHNS, CDR2 SASEGT. Losses at the gene ends were 8 bases for V and 0 bases for J; bases not matched to a gene: 6. This CDR3 is 15 amino acids long. CDR3 DNA: TGTGCCAGCCTCAGGACAGGGCTTAGCAATCAGCCCCAGCATTTT. Protein sequence: CASLRTGLSNQPQHF.

The chain uses TRBV6-1 and TRBJ2-7, with TRBD1 as a possible D gene (5 bases). CDR3 length equals 14 residues. Germline loops: CDR1 MNHNS, CDR2 SASEGT. The V end lost 2 bases, the J end lost 1 base, and 9 bases lay between the germline ends. As DNA, the CDR3 is TGTGCCAGCAGTGAACCGACAGTTTCCTACGAGCAGTACTTC. This sequence encodes CASSEPTVSYEQYF.

V is TRBV11-2 and J is TRBJ1-5; D unclear. Germline CDR1 is SGHAT and CDR2 is FQNNGV. The V end was cut by 5 bases, the J end by 0 bases, with 11 bases between. The CDR3 length is 15 residues. The CDR3 is CASSPRSGSNQPQHF. Written as DNA, the CDR3 is TGTGCCAGCAGCCCGCGAAGCGGTAGCAATCAGCCCCAGCATTTT.

Regarding this clone: This CDR3 is also generated by other DNA sequences in the sample. The chain recombines TRBV6-5 with TRBJ2-3; no definite D call. Germline loops: CDR1 MNHEY, CDR2 SVGAGI. The CDR3 covers 11 residues. The V end was cut by 4 bases, the J end by 3 bases, with 2 bases between. The CDR3 sequence is CASSSTDTQYF. CDR3 DNA sequence: TGTGCCAGCAGTTCGACAGATACGCAGTATTTT.